This T cell receptor (beta chain) comes out of a study of post-analysis software for immune sequencing data. Whole-study context: Courses of disease covered relapsing-remitting, secondary progressive and progressive-relapsing multiple sclerosis. Study-level results: Multiple sclerosis was associated with a significant reduction in normalized Chao1 diversity relative to controls. TRBV5-6, TRBV5-1 and TRBV20-1 were among a handful of TRBV segments more frequent in patients than controls.

This CDR3 has 14 amino acids. V was cut by 5 bases and J by 3 bases, with 13 bases left in between. Germline V gene lookup returns CDR1 LGHNA and CDR2 YSLEER. Regarding this clonotype: Its antigen is currently unknown.

Carried by the TCR beta cDNA libraries were unique molecular identifiers. TCRdb reprocessed the PCR reads with MiXCR, giving one entry per CDR3 protein. The data show some 500,000 distinct CDR3 sequences, roughly 45% seen once. This sequence was found in a girl aged 10 to 17 with multiple sclerosis. Source material: blood. V gene TRBV4-3 combines with J gene TRBJ1-1; maybe TRBD1 (5 bases). The CDR3 bases are TGCGCCAGCAGCGTTCAAATAGGGGACACTGAAGCTTTCTTT. Translated, it gives CASSVQIGDTEAFF.